The 9 T cell receptor beta chains reported below all come from one sample, sequenced in a study of shared clonotypes between healthy human individuals. Measured with immunoSEQ multiplex PCR; TCRdb has only the in-frame clones, and not every one. Of under 600,000 clones detected, around 96% appear once; the ten largest clones hold approximately 0.067%. Sequenced material: naive CD4+ T cells sorted from blood. Documented subset: CD45RA+ positively selected. The receptors shown here come from a woman in her twenties or thirties in good health.

For the CDR3, the DNA is TGTGCCAGCACGGGACAGGGTGATGAAAAACTGTTTTTT. It codes for CASTGQGDEKLFF. This chain joins TRBV7-9 and TRBJ1-4; 9 positions agree with TRBD1. The V gene end was trimmed by 7 bases and the J gene end by 6 bases; junction bases not matched to a gene: 3. CDR3 length: 13 amino acids. Germline values: CDR1 SEHNR, CDR2 FQNEAQ (reference sequence).

J is TRBJ1-1 and V is TRBV28; maybe TRBD1 (6 bases). The V gene lost 8 bases and the J gene lost 1 base, with 11 bases spanning the gap. Germline V CDR1 and CDR2: MDHEN, SYDVKM. This CDR3 has 13 residues. The CDR3, as DNA: TGTGCCAGCGAAGACAGGAGGAACACTGAAGCTTTCTTT. As protein: CASEDRRNTEAFF.

The rearrangement uses TRBV29-1 and TRBJ2-7; 8 bases align to TRBD1. The J segment lost 3 bases and the V segment lost 6 bases, leaving 4 bases of the junction unmatched. The length of the CDR3 is 12 residues. The germline gives CDR1 SQVTM, CDR2 ANQGSEA. Written as DNA, the CDR3 is TGCAGCGTGGGACAGGTCAACTACGAGCAGTACTTC. As protein: CSVGQVNYEQYF.

The CDR3 nucleotides read TGTGCCAGTAGTAAACAGGGGGGGCACTCTGGGGCCAACGTCCTGACTTTC. It translates to CASSKQGGHSGANVLTF. V gene TRBV19 combines with J gene TRBJ2-6, with D possibly being TRBD1 (8 bases). The CDR3 contains 17 residues. V gave up 4 bases and J gave up 0 bases, with 13 bases separating them. The germline V gene has CDR1 LNHDA and CDR2 SQIVND (reference sequence).

The chain combines TRBV14 with TRBJ2-3, with a weak D call TRBD1 (6 bases). The V end lost 4 bases, the J end lost 4 bases, and 21 bases lay between the germline ends. The CDR3 consists of 17 residues. The germline CDR1 and CDR2 sequences are SGHDN and FVKESK. The CDR3 DNA is TGTGCCAGCAGCCCAGGTTTTTCCCTCAGGGGCTCAGATACGCAGTATTTT. It encodes CASSPGFSLRGSDTQYF.

In this sample, this clone turned up once. V gene TRBV11-2 combines with J gene TRBJ2-1; D perhaps matches TRBD2 (5 bases). Germline CDR1 reads SGHAT; CDR2 reads FQNNGV. V lost 3 bases to trimming and J lost 7 bases, with 19 bases between them. The CDR3 extends over 16 amino acids. The CDR3 bases are TGTGCCAGCAGCTTTAGGCGTAGGTCGGGATTTAATGAGCAGTTCTTC. Its protein is CASSFRRRSGFNEQFF.

The V gene is TRBV28, the J gene TRBJ2-2; D possibly corresponds to TRBD1 (6 bases). V was cut by 6 bases and J by 0 bases, with 14 bases left in between. Looked up from germline, CDR1 is MDHEN and CDR2 is SYDVKM. There are 16 residues in the CDR3. In DNA, the CDR3 is TGTGCCAGCAGGTCAACCGGGACACCGAACACCGGGGAGCTGTTTTTT. This gives the protein CASRSTGTPNTGELFF.

The V gene is TRBV6-5, the J gene TRBJ2-3; D is undetermined. CDR1 and CDR2 from the germline V gene are MNHEY and SVGAGI. Trimming left V 4 bases short and J 0 bases short, with 8 bases between. The CDR3 is 14 amino acids. The CDR3: CASSLRSSTDTQYF. The CDR3 DNA reads as TGTGCCAGCAGTTTAAGGTCTAGCACAGATACGCAGTATTTT.

The CDR3 loop reads CASSLAGTRGETQYF. CDR3 bases: TGTGCCAGCAGCTTGGCAGGTACACGGGGAGAGACCCAGTACTTC. This chain joins TRBV5-6 and TRBJ2-5; TRBD2 might be the D (5 bases). With 0 bases removed from V and 4 bases from J, the gap between germline ends came to 13 bases. CDR3 size: 15 residues. Germline CDR1 reads SGHDT; CDR2 reads YYEEEE.